A single sample gave rise to the 19 T cell receptor beta chains below, sequenced in a study of Ad26.COV2.S vaccination and SARS-CoV-2 variants. The treatment: roughly 18 received Ad26.COV2.S at low or high dose, single or two shots; about 5 received placebo; per-sample allocation not given. The study sampled participants on day 63 after the first vaccine or placebo injection. The method was immunoSEQ multiplex PCR; TCRdb's version includes in-frame clones alone and lacks a portion of them. Here the sample spans around 500,000 clones, roughly 87% being singletons. Sequencing used peripheral blood, obtained in a trial of Ad26.COV2.S vaccine versus placebo. Receptors were obtained from a person aged 18 to 59 who received the Ad26.COV2.S COVID-19 vaccine or a placebo.

This clone was observed a few times. The chain recombines TRBV9 with TRBJ1-1, with 9 bases lining up with TRBD1. CDR1 and CDR2 (germline): SGDLS, YYNGEE. The CDR3 has 15 amino acids. V trimming: 0 bases; J trimming: 1 base; junction bases outside the gene matches: 1. The CDR3 protein is CASSVEGQGNTEAFF. The CDR3 DNA reads as TGTGCCAGCAGCGTAGAGGGACAGGGGAACACTGAAGCTTTCTTT.

In the case of this clone: Other DNA sequences within the sample encode an identical CDR3. This sequence joins TRBV9 and TRBJ2-7; 9 bases are a match to TRBD1. Losses at the gene ends were 4 bases for V and 2 bases for J; bases not matched to a gene: 4. CDR3 length: 14 residues. Germline loops: CDR1 SGDLS, CDR2 YYNGEE. CDR3 sequence (DNA): TGTGCCAGCAGCCCGGGACAGGGACCCTACGAGCAGTACTTC. This gives the protein CASSPGQGPYEQYF.

This chain joins TRBV9 and TRBJ2-3; 8 bases align to TRBD2. The CDR3 covers 16 residues. V shed 2 bases, J shed 2 bases, and the junction held 7 bases outside the gene matches. The germline CDR1 and CDR2 sequences are SGDLS and YYNGEE. CDR3 nucleotide sequence: TGTGCCAGCAGCGTTACTAGCGGATATGCCACAGATACGCAGTATTTT. Its translation: CASSVTSGYATDTQYF.

V and J are TRBV24-1 and TRBJ2-7; D ambiguous. Looked up from germline, CDR1 is KGHDR and CDR2 is SFDVKD. The CDR3 consists of 11 residues. V was shortened by 6 bases and J by 6 bases, with 8 bases between the two germline ends. CDR3 amino acids: CATSNGIEQYF. In DNA form, the CDR3 reads TGTGCCACCAGTAACGGAATCGAGCAGTACTTC.

The genes are TRBV18 and TRBJ1-4; 7 nucleotides align to TRBD1. The J segment lost 8 bases and the V segment lost 6 bases, leaving 9 bases of the junction unmatched. Germline CDR1 reads KGHSH; CDR2 reads LQKENI. This CDR3 region has 14 residues. The CDR3 loop is CASSGSGTVEKLFF. CDR3 coding DNA: TGTGCCAGCTCCGGGTCCGGGACAGTCGAAAAACTGTTTTTT.

The V call is TRBV18, the J call TRBJ1-5; D unresolved. The CDR3 is 12 amino acids. From germline, CDR1 is KGHSH and CDR2 LQKENI. The V and J ends lost 6 bases and 4 bases respectively, with 7 bases between them. This chain's CDR3 is CASSLENQPQHF. The CDR3 coding sequence is TGTGCCAGCTCTCTCGAGAATCAGCCCCAGCATTTT.

The rearrangement uses TRBV11-2 and TRBJ2-7, with D tentatively TRBD1 (6 bases). This CDR3 has 17 amino acids. Trimming pared 1 base from V and 0 bases from J, leaving 16 bases between. Germline V gene sequence: CDR1 SGHAT, CDR2 FQNNGV. CDR3: CASSLVTGFLFSYEQYF. The CDR3 DNA reads as TGTGCCAGCAGCTTAGTTACAGGGTTCCTCTTCTCCTACGAGCAGTACTTC.

This clone was observed once. The rearrangement links TRBV5-1 to TRBJ2-1; 10 bases fit TRBD2. With 0 bases clipped from V and 6 bases from J, the junction kept 3 bases outside the gene matches. Germline CDR1 is SGHRS and CDR2 is YFSETQ. The CDR3 runs 15 residues. The CDR3 DNA reads TGCGCCAGCAGCTTGGGACTAGCGGGCACCAATGAGCAGTTCTTC. Translating gives CASSLGLAGTNEQFF.

The chain links TRBV19 to TRBJ1-4; TRBD1 might be the D (6 bases). Germline loops: CDR1 LNHDA, CDR2 SQIVND (reference sequence). Between the trimmed V and J ends, which lost 4 bases and 7 bases, there was a span of 13 bases. This CDR3 spans 14 amino acids. The CDR3 DNA reads as TGTGCCAGTAGTACGCTACAGGGCGGTGAAAAACTGTTTTTT. Translated: CASSTLQGGEKLFF.

This clone came up once. The chain couples TRBV4-1 to TRBJ1-1; D might be TRBD1 (6 bases). Germline CDR1 is MGHRA and CDR2 is YSYEKL. Trimming stripped 4 bases from V and 0 bases from J, with 15 bases between. This CDR3 is 16 amino acids long. The CDR3 loop reads CASSRGGGVLNTEAFF. In DNA form, the CDR3 reads TGCGCCAGCAGCCGAGGGGGTGGGGTTTTGAACACTGAAGCTTTCTTT.

In the case of this clone: This same CDR3 is encoded by further DNA sequences in the sample. CDR3 nucleotide sequence: TGTGCCAGCAGAGGGAGCTCCTATAATTCACCCCTCCACTTT. It is translated as CASRGSSYNSPLHF. The chain joins TRBV27 to TRBJ1-6; D unresolved. This CDR3 has 14 residues. The germline V and J ends were trimmed by 6 bases and 0 bases, with 6 bases remaining between them. The germline gives CDR1 MNHEY, CDR2 SMNVEV (reference sequence).

The rearrangement joins TRBV15 to TRBJ1-4, with D possibly TRBD1 on 6 matching bases. This CDR3 spans 16 amino acids. CDR1 LNHNV and CDR2 YYDKDF come from the germline V gene (reference sequence). V lost 2 bases and J lost 7, with 17 bases in between. The CDR3 sequence is CATSRPHRVFREKLFF. The CDR3 nucleotides are TGTGCCACCAGCAGACCTCACAGGGTGTTTCGTGAAAAACTGTTTTTT.

The rearrangement uses TRBV3-1 (or the pseudogene TRBV3-2) and TRBJ2-5; maybe TRBD2 (7 bases). V lost 2 bases, J lost 4 bases, and 23 bases lay in between. This CDR3 is built from 18 residues. Germline-derived CDR1 and CDR2 are LGHDT and YNNKEL (reference sequence). CDR3: CASSQTVDLGGPRETQYF. CDR3 nucleotide sequence: TGTGCCAGCAGCCAAACCGTTGATTTGGGGGGGCCACGAGAGACCCAGTACTTC.

The chain couples TRBV7-2 to TRBJ2-3; 11 nucleotides match TRBD2. CDR3 length equals 15 residues. Germline V gives CDR1 SGHTA, CDR2 FQGNSA. Germline trimming cut 7 bases from V and 5 bases from J; bases unmatched to any gene: 8. For the CDR3, the DNA is TGTGCCAGCACCCGGGGACTAGCGGCGGGAGATACGCAGTATTTT. This encodes CASTRGLAAGDTQYF.

The DNA of the CDR3 is TGCGCCACCGAAGGTCCGGGACAGCAAATGAACACTGAAGCTTTCTTT. Its translation is CATEGPGQQMNTEAFF. The chain recombines TRBV10-2 with TRBJ1-1, with 7 nucleotides matching TRBD1. Germline V gene sequence: CDR1 WSHSY, CDR2 SAAADI. The trim removed 10 bases at V and 0 bases at J, leaving 14 bases unmatched. The CDR3 length is 16 residues.

The rearrangement links TRBV2 to TRBJ2-7, with 7 bases fitting TRBD2. This CDR3 comprises 13 residues. V gave up 6 bases and J gave up 4 bases; unmatched junction bases: 6. The germline gives CDR1 SNHLY, CDR2 FYNNEI. The CDR3 region is CASSRLAEYEQYF. The CDR3 DNA reads TGTGCCAGCAGCCGACTAGCTGAATACGAGCAGTACTTC.

This clone was seen once. The V and J genes are TRBV7-9 and TRBJ2-1, with D unresolved. The CDR3 loop spans 15 amino acids. V was trimmed by 1 base and J by 2 bases, leaving 9 bases between them. Per germline, CDR1 SEHNR and CDR2 FQNEAQ (reference sequence). The CDR3 protein is CASSLVRGAYNEQFF. In nucleotides, the CDR3 is TGTGCCAGCAGCTTAGTCCGTGGGGCCTACAATGAGCAGTTCTTC.

In this sample, this clone turned up a few times. The chain links TRBV7-9 to TRBJ1-5; TRBD1 matches 7 bases. From germline, CDR1 is SEHNR and CDR2 FQNEAQ (reference sequence). The length of the CDR3 is 16 residues. After removal of 4 bases from V and 5 bases from J, the junction contained 11 bases not matched to a gene. CDR3 loop: CASSSSRQGTDQPQHF. CDR3 nucleotide sequence: TGTGCCAGCAGCTCAAGCCGACAGGGCACGGATCAGCCCCAGCATTTT. Full variable domain (remainder filled in from reference TRBV7-9 and TRBJ1-5): DTGVSQNPRHKITKRGQNVTFRCDPISEHNRLYWYRQTLGQGPEFLTYFQNEAQLEKSRLLSDRFSAERPKGSFSTLEIQRTEQGDSAMYLCASSSSRQGTDQPQHFGDGTRLSIL.

The rearrangement links TRBV6-5 to TRBJ2-5, with 7 bases aligning to TRBD1. The CDR3 is made up of 15 amino acids. After removal of 2 bases from V and 4 bases from J, the junction contained 7 bases not matched to a gene. CDR1 and CDR2 (germline): MNHEY, SVGAGI. CDR3 loop: CASSYGAGGSETQYF. CDR3 coding DNA: TGTGCCAGCAGTTACGGGGCAGGGGGTTCAGAGACCCAGTACTTC.